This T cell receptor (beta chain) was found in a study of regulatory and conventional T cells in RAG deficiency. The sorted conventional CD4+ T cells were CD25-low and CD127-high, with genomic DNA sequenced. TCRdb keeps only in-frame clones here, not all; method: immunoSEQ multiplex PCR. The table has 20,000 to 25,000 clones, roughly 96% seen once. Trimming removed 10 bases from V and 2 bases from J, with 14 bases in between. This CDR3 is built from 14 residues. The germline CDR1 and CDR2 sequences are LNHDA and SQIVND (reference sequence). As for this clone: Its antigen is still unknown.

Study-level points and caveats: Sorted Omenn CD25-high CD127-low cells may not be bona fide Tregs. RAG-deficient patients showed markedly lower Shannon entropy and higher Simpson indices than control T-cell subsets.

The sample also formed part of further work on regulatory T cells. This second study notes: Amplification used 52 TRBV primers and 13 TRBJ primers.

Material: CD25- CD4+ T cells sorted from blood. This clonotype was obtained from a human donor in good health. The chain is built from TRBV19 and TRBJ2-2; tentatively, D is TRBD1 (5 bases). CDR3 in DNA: TGTGCCACTCAGGCCAGGGAAAACACCGGGGAGCTGTTTTTT. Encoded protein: CATQARENTGELFF.